The 20 T cell receptor beta chains below all came from one sample that was sequenced in a study of patients with pleural tuberculosis. TCRdb reanalysed the reads using MiXCR and keeps one entry per CDR3 protein. The sample shows under 65,000 distinct CDR3 sequences, about 7.9% of them seen only once. Receptor source: a human donor with pleural tuberculosis.

This clonotype appeared many times. The chain has TRBV12-3 or TRBV12-4 and TRBJ2-4; 9 bases are a match to TRBD1. V was pared by 5 bases and J by 8 bases, with 10 bases of the junction left unmatched. The CDR3 consists of 15 residues. The CDR3 region is CASSQGQGLVDIQYF. The CDR3, as DNA: TGTGCCAGCAGTCAGGGACAGGGATTGGTAGACATTCAGTACTTC.

This clonotype was detected many times. This rearrangement joins TRBV25-1 to TRBJ2-1, with 7 bases fitting TRBD2. V lost 7 bases and J lost 0; bases outside the gene matches: 3. There are 14 residues in the CDR3. Germline V lookup: CDR1 MGHDK, CDR2 SYGVNS. CDR3 DNA sequence: TGTGCCAGCATAGCGGGTAGCTCCTACAATGAGCAGTTCTTC. Translating it yields CASIAGSSYNEQFF.

This clonotype was detected a few times. The gene calls are TRBV11-2 and TRBJ1-2; D is uncertain. The germline CDR1 and CDR2 sequences are SGHAT and FQNNGV. This CDR3 is 13 amino acids long. Trimming left V 6 bases short and J 4 bases short, with 12 bases between. The CDR3 coding sequence is TGTGCCAGCAGTTCCGAAAGGACCTATGGCTACACCTTC. Residues: CASSSERTYGYTF.

In this sample, this clonotype turned up many times. The chain has TRBV4-3 and TRBJ1-3; D uncertain. The CDR3 loop spans 14 amino acids. Germline V gene sequence: CDR1 LGHNA, CDR2 YSLEER. Deletions cut 1 base from V and 0 bases from J, with 4 bases between. CDR3 sequence (DNA): TGCGCCAGCAGCCAAGTGTTCTCTGGAAACACCATATATTTT. Its translation: CASSQVFSGNTIYF.

The chain links TRBV19 to TRBJ2-3; D is unresolved. CDR3 length: 14 residues. Trimming took off 3 bases at V and 4 bases at J, with 11 bases between the two ends. The V gene's germline CDR1 is LNHDA and CDR2 SQIVND (reference sequence). The CDR3 spells CASSIVSRPDTQYF. Written as DNA, the CDR3 is TGTGCCAGTAGTATTGTTTCGCGCCCAGATACGCAGTATTTT.

Many counts were recorded for this clonotype. The chain carries TRBV27 and TRBJ1-3; 9 bases agree with TRBD1. Germline CDR1 and CDR2: MNHEY and SMNVEV (reference sequence). The length of the CDR3 is 18 residues. The V gene end was trimmed by 0 bases and the J gene end by 0 bases; junction bases not matched to a gene: 6. CDR3 nucleotide sequence: TGTGCCAGCAGTTTATCCCCGGGACAGGGTTTCTCTGGAAACACCATATATTTT. It translates to CASSLSPGQGFSGNTIYF.

The chain uses TRBV9 and TRBJ1-1, with 11 bases identical to TRBD1. J gave up 1 base and V 4 bases, and 3 bases lay outside the gene matches. Germline V gene sequence: CDR1 SGDLS, CDR2 YYNGEE. There are 15 residues in the CDR3. DNA for the CDR3: TGTGCCAGCAGCAGGACAGGGGGCCCGAACACTGAAGCTTTCTTT. It codes for CASSRTGGPNTEAFF.

This clonotype was counted many times. J is TRBJ2-1 and V is TRBV6-2 or TRBV6-3; TRBD2 is a possible D gene (5 bases). Germline loops: CDR1 MNHEY, CDR2 SVGEGT. V was clipped by 2 bases and J by 8 bases, with 13 bases between them. The CDR3 has 14 amino acids. The CDR3 protein is CASSYGLEWDEQFF. CDR3 in DNA: TGTGCCAGCAGTTACGGACTGGAGTGGGATGAGCAGTTCTTC.

This clonotype was counted ten times or more. The rearrangement joins TRBV2 to TRBJ2-3; D gene uncertain. V was clipped by 0 bases and J by 2 bases, with 6 bases between them. The CDR3 runs to 14 residues. The V gene's germline CDR1 is SNHLY and CDR2 FYNNEI. The CDR3 DNA is TGTGCCAGCAGTGAAGCGGGTCTCACAGATACGCAGTATTTT. Its protein product is CASSEAGLTDTQYF.

This clonotype showed up many times. The V call is TRBV25-1, the J call TRBJ2-7; TRBD2 might be the D (5 bases). Germline values: CDR1 MGHDK, CDR2 SYGVNS. V lost 6 bases to trimming and J lost 8 bases, with 14 bases between them. The CDR3 is 12 amino acids. As DNA, the CDR3 is TGTGCCAGCAGAGACCACCGGGAAAAGCAGTACTTC. Its protein product is CASRDHREKQYF.

This clonotype was seen at least ten times. The chain links TRBV6-1 to TRBJ2-1; D call uncertain. The CDR3 consists of 14 residues. Germline CDR1 MNHNS, CDR2 SASEGT. The V gene lost 6 bases and the J gene lost 1 base, with 10 bases spanning the gap. The CDR3 region is CASSSDLSYNEQFF. The CDR3 DNA reads as TGTGCCAGCAGCTCGGATCTTTCCTACAATGAGCAGTTCTTC.

This clonotype was recorded at least ten times. The rearrangement links TRBV4-1 to TRBJ1-1; unclear D gene. Germline V gene data show CDR1 as MGHRA and CDR2 as YSYEKL. CDR3 size: 15 residues. The germline V and J ends were trimmed by 1 base and 3 bases, with 12 bases remaining between them. The CDR3 sequence is CASSQGGERYTEAFF. As DNA, the CDR3 is TGCGCCAGCAGCCAAGGAGGCGAGCGATACACTGAAGCTTTCTTT.

V is TRBV18 and J is TRBJ2-5; unclear D gene. V dropped 0 bases and J dropped 2 bases, with 7 bases sitting between them. CDR1 and CDR2 from the germline V gene are KGHSH and LQKENI. The CDR3 contains 14 residues. The CDR3 DNA is TGTGCCAGCTCACCACCGAGGCGGCAAGAGACCCAGTACTTC. Translation: CASSPPRRQETQYF.

Regarding this clonotype: A read error may explain this, as a much larger clone is one base away. CDR3 region: CASSLGLSGPGNTIYF. DNA of the CDR3: TGTGCCAGCAGCTTAGGATTATCTGGCCCTGGAAACACCATATATTTT. The chain is built from TRBV11-1 and TRBJ1-3; D uncertain. V dropped 1 base and J dropped 2 bases, with 12 bases sitting between them. The CDR3 length is 16 residues. Germline V gene lookup returns CDR1 SGHAT and CDR2 FQDESV (reference sequence). The full variable domain, rest sourced from reference TRBV11-1 and TRBJ1-3, is EAEVAQSPRYKITEKSQAVAFWCDPISGHATLYWYRQILGQGPELLVQFQDESVVDDSQLPKDRFSAERLKGVDSTLKIQPAELGDSAMYLCASSLGLSGPGNTIYFGEGSWLTVV.

This clonotype showed up just a few times. The chain recombines TRBV9 with TRBJ2-3, with TRBD2 matching over 11 bases. Trimming cost V 3 bases and J 6 bases; bases outside gene matches: 9. Per the germline V gene, CDR1 is SGDLS and CDR2 is YYNGEE. The CDR3 runs to 16 residues. This chain's CDR3 is CASSAQGLAGGDTQYF. In DNA, the CDR3 is TGTGCCAGCAGCGCTCAGGGGCTAGCGGGAGGCGATACGCAGTATTTT.

This clonotype has a count of ten or more. V gene TRBV11-2 combines with J gene TRBJ1-1, with D perhaps TRBD1 (5 bases). V shed 1 base and J shed 10 bases, with 16 bases lying between them. The CDR3 loop spans 14 amino acids. Germline lookup yields CDR1 SGHAT and CDR2 FQNNGV. CDR3 residues: CASSLVSVRDGAFF. The CDR3 nucleotides read TGTGCCAGCAGCTTAGTATCAGTCCGGGACGGAGCTTTCTTT.

This clonotype came up many times. V gene TRBV3-1 combines with J gene TRBJ2-5; a weak D match, TRBD2 (6 bases). Trimming removed 0 bases at V and 2 bases at J, with 10 bases between. Germline CDR1 and CDR2: LGHDT and YNNKEL (reference sequence). CDR3 length: 15 amino acids. CDR3 in amino acids: CASSQESGVQETQYF. For the CDR3, the DNA is TGTGCCAGCAGCCAAGAATCGGGAGTGCAAGAGACCCAGTACTTC.

This clonotype appeared many times. The chain carries TRBV12-3 or TRBV12-4 and TRBJ2-5; D gene uncertain. V lost 6 bases, J lost 3 bases, and 5 bases lay in between. The CDR3 runs to 11 residues. The CDR3 loop reads CASRIKETQYF. The CDR3 DNA reads as TGTGCCAGCAGAATAAAAGAGACCCAGTACTTC.

This clonotype was detected many times. The J gene is TRBJ2-6, the V gene TRBV13; D may be TRBD2 (5 bases). The V end lost 5 bases, the J end lost 1 base, and 9 bases lay between the germline ends. This CDR3 has 15 residues. Per germline, CDR1 PRHDT and CDR2 FYEKMQ (reference sequence). The CDR3 loop reads CASSREGSGANVLTF. CDR3 coding DNA: TGTGCCAGCAGCCGGGAAGGGTCTGGGGCCAACGTCCTGACTTTC. Full variable domain (outside the CDR3, taken from reference TRBV13 and TRBJ2-6): AAGVIQSPRHLIKEKRETATLKCYPIPRHDTVYWYQQGPGQDPQFLISFYEKMQSDKGSIPDRFSAQQFSDYHSELNMSSLELGDSALYFCASSREGSGANVLTFGAGSRLTVL.

This clonotype came up a few times. This chain connects TRBV2 to TRBJ2-7; a possible D gene is TRBD2 (6 bases). The CDR3 contains 13 residues. V gave up 6 bases and J gave up 3 bases, with 12 bases separating them. The V gene's germline CDR1 is SNHLY and CDR2 FYNNEI. CDR3 sequence (DNA): TGTGCCAGCAGGCCTAGCGAAAACTACGAGCAGTACGTC. This sequence encodes CASRPSENYEQYV.